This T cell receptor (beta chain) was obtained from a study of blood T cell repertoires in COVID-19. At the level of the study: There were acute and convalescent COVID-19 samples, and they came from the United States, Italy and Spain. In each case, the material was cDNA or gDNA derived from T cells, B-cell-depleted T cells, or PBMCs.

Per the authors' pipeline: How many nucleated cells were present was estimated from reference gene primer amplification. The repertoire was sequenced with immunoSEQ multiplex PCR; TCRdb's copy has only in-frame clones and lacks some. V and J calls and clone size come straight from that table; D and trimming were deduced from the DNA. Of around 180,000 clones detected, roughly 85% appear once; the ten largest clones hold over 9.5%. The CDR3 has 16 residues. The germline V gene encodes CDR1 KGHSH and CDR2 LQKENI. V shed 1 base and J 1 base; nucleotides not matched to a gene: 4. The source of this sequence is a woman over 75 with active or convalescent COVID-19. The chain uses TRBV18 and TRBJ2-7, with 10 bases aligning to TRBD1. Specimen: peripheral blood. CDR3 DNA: TGTGCCAGCTCACCACTCGGACAGGGGGGGTCCTACGAGCAGTACTTC. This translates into CASSPLGQGGSYEQYF.